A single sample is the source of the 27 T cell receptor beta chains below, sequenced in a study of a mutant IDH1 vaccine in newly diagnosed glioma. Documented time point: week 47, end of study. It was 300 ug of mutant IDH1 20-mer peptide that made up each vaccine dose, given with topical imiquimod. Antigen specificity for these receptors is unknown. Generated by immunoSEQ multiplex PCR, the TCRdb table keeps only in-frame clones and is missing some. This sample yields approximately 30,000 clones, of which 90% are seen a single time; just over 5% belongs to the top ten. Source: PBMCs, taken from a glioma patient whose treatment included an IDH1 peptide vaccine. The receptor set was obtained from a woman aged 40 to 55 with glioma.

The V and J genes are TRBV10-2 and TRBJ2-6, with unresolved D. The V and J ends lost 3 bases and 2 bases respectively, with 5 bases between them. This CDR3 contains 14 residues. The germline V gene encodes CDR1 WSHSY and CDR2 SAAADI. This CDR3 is CASSDSAGANVLTF. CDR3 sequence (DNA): TGCGCCAGCAGTGACTCCGCTGGGGCCAACGTCCTGACTTTC.

The CDR3 sequence: CSVQWRLNTEAFF. The CDR3 DNA follows: TGCAGCGTTCAGTGGCGATTGAACACTGAAGCTTTCTTT. The rearrangement links TRBV29-1 to TRBJ1-1; D unclear. The germline V and J ends were trimmed by 5 bases and 0 bases, with 10 bases remaining between them. Germline loops: CDR1 SQVTM, CDR2 ANQGSEA. The CDR3 length is 13 residues.

CDR3 protein: CASAVRRDGEKLFF. DNA of the CDR3: TGTGCCAGCGCAGTCCGAAGGGACGGTGAAAAACTGTTTTTT. This chain connects TRBV6-5 to TRBJ1-4, with D possibly being TRBD1 (5 bases). CDR3 length: 14 amino acids. Trimming left V 8 bases short and J 7 bases short, with 17 bases between. CDR1 is MNHEY, CDR2 SVGAGI, per germline.

CDR3 residues: CASSGALTYEAFF. CDR3 coding DNA: TGCGCCAGCTCGGGGGCGCTGACTTATGAAGCTTTCTTT. The V call is TRBV10-2, the J call TRBJ1-1, with D tentatively TRBD1 (6 bases). V lost 8 bases to trimming and J lost 7 bases, with 17 bases between them. Germline assignment: CDR1 WSHSY and CDR2 SAAADI. The CDR3 covers 13 residues.

The CDR3: CASSLAAGNYGYTF. CDR3 sequence (DNA): TGCGCCAGCAGCCTCGCGGCGGGTAACTATGGCTACACCTTC. The chain links TRBV4-1 to TRBJ1-2; D not certain. V was trimmed by 4 bases and J by 1 base, leaving 10 bases between them. The CDR3 extends over 14 amino acids. Germline values: CDR1 MGHRA, CDR2 YSYEKL.

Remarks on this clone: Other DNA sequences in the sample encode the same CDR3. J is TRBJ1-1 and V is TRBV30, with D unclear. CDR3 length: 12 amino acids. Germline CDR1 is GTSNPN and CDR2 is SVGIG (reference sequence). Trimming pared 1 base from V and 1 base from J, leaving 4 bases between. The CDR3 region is CAWSDGNTEAFF. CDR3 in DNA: TGTGCCTGGAGTGATGGGAACACTGAAGCTTTCTTT.

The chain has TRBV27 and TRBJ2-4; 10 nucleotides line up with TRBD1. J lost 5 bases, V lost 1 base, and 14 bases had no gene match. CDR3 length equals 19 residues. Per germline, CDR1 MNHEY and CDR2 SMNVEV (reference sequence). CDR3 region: CASSLYPGGTGDFQNIQYF. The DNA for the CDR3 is TGTGCCAGCAGTTTATACCCGGGGGGGACAGGGGATTTCCAAAACATTCAGTACTTC.

The CDR3 here is CASSWSEAPNPSYEQYF. CDR3 coding DNA: TGTGCCAGCAGCTGGAGTGAAGCTCCAAACCCCTCCTACGAGCAGTACTTC. The genes are TRBV13 and TRBJ2-7; D unresolved. Germline V lookup: CDR1 PRHDT, CDR2 FYEKMQ (reference sequence). With 4 bases removed from V and 0 bases from J, the gap between germline ends came to 19 bases. The CDR3 is 17 amino acids.

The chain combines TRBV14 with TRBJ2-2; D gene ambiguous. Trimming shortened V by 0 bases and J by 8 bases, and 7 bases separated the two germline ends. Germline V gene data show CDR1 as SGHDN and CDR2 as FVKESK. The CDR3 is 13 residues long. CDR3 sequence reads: CASSQDIRGELFF. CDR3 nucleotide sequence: TGTGCCAGCAGCCAAGATATTCGTGGGGAGCTGTTTTTT.

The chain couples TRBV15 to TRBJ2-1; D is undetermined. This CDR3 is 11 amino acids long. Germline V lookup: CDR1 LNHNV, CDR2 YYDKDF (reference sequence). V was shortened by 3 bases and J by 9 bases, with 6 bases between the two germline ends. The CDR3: CATSRRLEQFF. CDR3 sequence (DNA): TGTGCCACCAGCAGGAGACTTGAGCAGTTCTTC.

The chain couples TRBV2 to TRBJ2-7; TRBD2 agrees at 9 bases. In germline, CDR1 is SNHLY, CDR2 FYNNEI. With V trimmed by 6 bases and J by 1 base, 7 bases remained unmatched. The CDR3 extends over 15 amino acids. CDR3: CASRVLAGQSYEQYF. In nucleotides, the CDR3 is TGTGCCAGCAGGGTACTAGCGGGCCAATCCTACGAGCAGTACTTC.

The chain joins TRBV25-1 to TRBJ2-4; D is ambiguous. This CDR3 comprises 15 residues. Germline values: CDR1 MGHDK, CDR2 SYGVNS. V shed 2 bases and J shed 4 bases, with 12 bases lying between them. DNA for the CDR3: TGTGCCAGCAGTGAACAAAGTGCCGGGAAAAACATTCAGTACTTC. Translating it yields CASSEQSAGKNIQYF.

CDR3 loop: CASSPGGPYEQYF. The CDR3 nucleotides read TGTGCCAGCAGCCCGGGGGGGCCCTACGAGCAGTACTTC. The chain combines TRBV7-8 with TRBJ2-7; 8 bases match TRBD2. The CDR3 has 13 amino acids. Per the germline V gene, CDR1 is SGHVS and CDR2 is FQNEAQ. V was clipped by 5 bases and J by 2 bases; unmatched bases: 2. Filled out from reference TRBV7-8 and TRBJ2-7, the complete variable domain reads GAGVSQSPRYKVAKRGQDVALRCDPISGHVSLFWYQQALGQGPEFLTYFQNEAQLDKSGLPSDRFFAERPEGSVSTLKIQRTQQEDSAVYLCASSPGGPYEQYFGPGTRLTVT.

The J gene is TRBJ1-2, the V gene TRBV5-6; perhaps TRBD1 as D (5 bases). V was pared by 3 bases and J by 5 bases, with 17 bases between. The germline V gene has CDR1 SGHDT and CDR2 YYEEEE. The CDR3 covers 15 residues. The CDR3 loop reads CASSSGTPDRYGYTF. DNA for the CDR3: TGTGCCAGCAGCTCCGGGACCCCAGATAGGTATGGCTACACCTTC. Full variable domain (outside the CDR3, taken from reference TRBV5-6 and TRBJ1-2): DAGVTQSPTHLIKTRGQQVTLRCSPKSGHDTVSWYQQALGQGPQFIFQYYEEEERQRGNFPDRFSGHQFPNYSSELNVNALLLGDSALYLCASSSGTPDRYGYTFGSGTRLTVV.

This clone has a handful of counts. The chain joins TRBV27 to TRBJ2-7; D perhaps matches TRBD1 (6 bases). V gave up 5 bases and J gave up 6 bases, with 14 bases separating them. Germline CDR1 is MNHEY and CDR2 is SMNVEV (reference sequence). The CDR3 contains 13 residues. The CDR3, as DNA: TGTGCCAGCAGTCCCAGGACAGTTTCCGAGCAGTACTTC. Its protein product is CASSPRTVSEQYF.

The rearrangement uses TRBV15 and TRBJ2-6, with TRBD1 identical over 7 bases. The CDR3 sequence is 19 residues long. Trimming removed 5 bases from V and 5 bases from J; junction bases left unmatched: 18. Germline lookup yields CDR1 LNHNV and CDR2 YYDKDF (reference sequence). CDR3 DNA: TGTGCCACCAGCCGAGGCAACAACAGGGGCTATCTTTGGGCCAACGTCCTGACTTTC. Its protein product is CATSRGNNRGYLWANVLTF.

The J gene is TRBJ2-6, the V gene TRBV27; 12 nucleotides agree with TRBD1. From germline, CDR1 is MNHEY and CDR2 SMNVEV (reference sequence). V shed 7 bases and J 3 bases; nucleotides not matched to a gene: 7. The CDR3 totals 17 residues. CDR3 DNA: TGTGCCAGCACCCCGGGACAGGGGGCTGTTGGGGCCAACGTCCTGACTTTC. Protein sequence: CASTPGQGAVGANVLTF.

The CDR3 nucleotides read TGTGCCAGCAGCTTCCAGGGCTGGTTCTACAATGAGCAGTTCTTC. As protein: CASSFQGWFYNEQFF. This chain connects TRBV5-8 to TRBJ2-1, with D possibly TRBD1 on 5 matching bases. CDR1 and CDR2 (germline): SGHTS, YDEGEE. The CDR3 contains 15 residues. The ends were cut back, 2 bases at V and 3 bases at J, with 12 bases in the middle.

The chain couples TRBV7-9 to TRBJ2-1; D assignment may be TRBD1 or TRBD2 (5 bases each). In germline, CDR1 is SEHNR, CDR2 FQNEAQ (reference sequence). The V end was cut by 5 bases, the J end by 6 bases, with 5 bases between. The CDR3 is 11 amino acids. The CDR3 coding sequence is TGTGCCAGCAGCGGGACCAATGAGCAGTTCTTC. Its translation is CASSGTNEQFF.

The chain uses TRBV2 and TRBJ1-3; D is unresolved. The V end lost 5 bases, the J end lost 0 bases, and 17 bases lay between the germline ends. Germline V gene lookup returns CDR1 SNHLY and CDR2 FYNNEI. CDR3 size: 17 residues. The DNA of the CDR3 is TGTGCCAGCAGTCTAACAGCAAGGTCGAGCTCTGGAAACACCATATATTTT. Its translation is CASSLTARSSSGNTIYF.

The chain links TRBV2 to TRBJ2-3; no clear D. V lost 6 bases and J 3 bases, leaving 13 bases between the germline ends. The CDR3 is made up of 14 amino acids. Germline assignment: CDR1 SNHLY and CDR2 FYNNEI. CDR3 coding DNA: TGTGCCAGCAGAGCAAGGGTAGGAACAGATACGCAGTATTTT. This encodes CASRARVGTDTQYF.

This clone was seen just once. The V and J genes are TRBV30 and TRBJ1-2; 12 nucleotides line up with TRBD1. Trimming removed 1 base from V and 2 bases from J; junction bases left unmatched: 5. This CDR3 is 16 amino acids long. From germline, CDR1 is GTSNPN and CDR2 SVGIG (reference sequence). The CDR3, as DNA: TGTGCCTGGAGTGGGGACAGGGGGCGCCTCAACTATGGCTACACCTTC. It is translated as CAWSGDRGRLNYGYTF. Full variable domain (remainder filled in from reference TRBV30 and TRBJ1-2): SQTIHQWPATLVQPVGSPLSLECTVEGTSNPNLYWYRQAAGRGLQLLFYSVGIGQISSEVPQNLSASRPQDRQFILSSKKLLLSDSGFYLCAWSGDRGRLNYGYTFGSGTRLTVV.

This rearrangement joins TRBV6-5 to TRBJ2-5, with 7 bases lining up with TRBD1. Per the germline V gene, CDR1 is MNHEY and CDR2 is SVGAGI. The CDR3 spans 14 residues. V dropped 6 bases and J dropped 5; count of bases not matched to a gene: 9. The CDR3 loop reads CASSRGQVRETQYF. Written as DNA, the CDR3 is TGTGCCAGCAGCCGCGGACAGGTTAGGGAGACCCAGTACTTC.

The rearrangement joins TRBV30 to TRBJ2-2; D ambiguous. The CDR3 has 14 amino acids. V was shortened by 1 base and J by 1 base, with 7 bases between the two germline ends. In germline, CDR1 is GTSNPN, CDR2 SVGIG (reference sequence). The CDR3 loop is CAWSGSRNTGELFF. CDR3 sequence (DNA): TGTGCCTGGAGTGGCAGTCGGAACACCGGGGAGCTGTTTTTT.

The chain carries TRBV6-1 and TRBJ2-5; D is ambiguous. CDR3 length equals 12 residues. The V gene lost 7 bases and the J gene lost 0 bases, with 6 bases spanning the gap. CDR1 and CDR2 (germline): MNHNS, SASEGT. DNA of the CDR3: TGTGCCAGCACTTGGTACCAAGAGACCCAGTACTTC. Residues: CASTWYQETQYF.

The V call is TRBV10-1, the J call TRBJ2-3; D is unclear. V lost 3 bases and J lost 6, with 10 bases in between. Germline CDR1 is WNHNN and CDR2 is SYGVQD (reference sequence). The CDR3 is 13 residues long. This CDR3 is CASSESIGDTQYF. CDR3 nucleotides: TGCGCCAGCAGTGAATCGATTGGGGATACGCAGTATTTT.

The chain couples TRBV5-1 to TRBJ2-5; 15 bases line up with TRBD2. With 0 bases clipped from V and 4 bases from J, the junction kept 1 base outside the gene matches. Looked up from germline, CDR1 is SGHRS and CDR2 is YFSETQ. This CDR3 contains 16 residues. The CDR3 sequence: CASSLGTSGRGETQYF. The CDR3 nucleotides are TGCGCCAGCAGCTTGGGGACTAGCGGGAGGGGAGAGACCCAGTACTTC. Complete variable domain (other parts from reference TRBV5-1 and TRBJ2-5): KAGVTQTPRYLIKTRGQQVTLSCSPISGHRSVSWYQQTPGQGLQFLFEYFSETQRNKGNFPGRFSGRQFSNSRSEMNVSTLELGDSALYLCASSLGTSGRGETQYFGPGTRLLVL.